Detailed here is one T cell receptor beta chain. This specimen belongs to a study of shared clonotypes between healthy human individuals. Naive-designated CD8 cells lacked CD45RO, were positively enriched for CCR7, and omitted terminally differentiated effector memory CD45RA+ cells. Deletions cut 9 bases from V and 5 bases from J, with 17 bases between. The CDR3 spans 13 residues. In germline, CDR1 is MNHEY, CDR2 SMNVEV (reference sequence). TCRdb's copy holds only in-frame clones and misses some; the assay was immunoSEQ multiplex PCR. The data hold over 750,000 clones, with around 96% observed a single time.

Material for sequencing was naive CD8+ T cells sorted from blood. V and J are TRBV27 and TRBJ2-7; D not resolved. This sequence originates from a man aged 25 to 45 in good health. CDR3 protein: CASSALGDDEQYF. DNA for the CDR3: TGTGCCAGTTCCGCGCTAGGTGACGACGAGCAGTACTTC.